This T cell receptor (beta chain) was found in a study of T cells in Graves' hyperthyroidism and ophthalmopathy. Findings and limits, study-wide: In blood, most of the thyroid clonotypes expanded above 0.001 were also present. A 13 V-J signature model discriminated ophthalmopathy versus stable hyperthyroidism.

The diagnostic basis comprised clinical symptoms, serum thyroxine and TRAb, thyroid ultrasound and orbital computed tomography. RNA transcripts yielded amplified TCR beta CDR3 regions. The HTBI primer set was used in a first-round RT-PCR of the TCR CDR3. TCRdb re-derived calls from the multiplex PCR reads in MiXCR, one entry per CDR3 protein. The data contain under 500,000 distinct CDR3 sequences, around 15% of them seen just once; the ten biggest clones take up around 30%. With 0 bases removed from V and 5 bases from J, the gap between germline ends came to 6 bases. Germline CDR1 is SGHRS and CDR2 is YFSETQ. The CDR3 totals 13 residues. This clonotype was picked up one time. What it recognizes is unknown.

The TCR sequence derives from a man aged 45-60 years with Graves' ophthalmopathy. The rearrangement joins TRBV5-1 to TRBJ2-1; D not certain. Sequenced material: blood. CDR3 in amino acids: CASSLATNNEQFF. CDR3 nucleotide sequence: TGCGCCAGCAGCTTGGCCACTAACAATGAGCAGTTCTTC.